The 4 T cell receptor beta chains below were found in one sample sequenced in a study of spatial heterogeneity in lung cancer. TCRdb ran MiXCR on the 5' RACE reads and lists one entry per CDR3 protein. The sample includes 40,000 to 50,000 distinct CDR3 sequences, about 10% of them seen just once. Time point of the sample: blood at routine non-recurrence follow-up after resection. Specimen: PBMCs, collected at follow-up. The receptor source for this set is a female donor with early-stage non-small cell lung cancer.

The chain is built from TRBV28 and TRBJ1-4; tentative D call: TRBD1 (6 bases). CDR3 length: 14 residues. V shed 2 bases and J shed 4 bases, with 8 bases lying between them. Germline CDR1 and CDR2: MDHEN and SYDVKM. The CDR3 nucleotides are TGTGCCAGCAGTTTAGCAGGGGTTAATGAAAAACTGTTTTTT. This gives the protein CASSLAGVNEKLFF.

This clonotype has at least ten counts. The rearrangement joins TRBV3-1 to TRBJ2-4, with D unresolved. This CDR3 has 12 amino acids. The germline V gene has CDR1 LGHDT and CDR2 YNNKEL (reference sequence). V dropped 0 bases and J dropped 15 bases, with 12 bases sitting between them. The CDR3 spells CASSQDTDLRYF. CDR3 DNA sequence: TGTGCCAGCAGCCAAGATACTGACCTCCGGTACTTC.

This chain joins TRBV2 and TRBJ2-1; TRBD2 matches 9 bases. This CDR3 has 16 amino acids. Trimming at V came to 8 bases and at J to 0 bases, leaving 8 bases not matched to a gene. Germline CDR1 SNHLY, CDR2 FYNNEI. CDR3 residues: CASVLAGWGSYNEQFF. In nucleotides, the CDR3 is TGTGCCAGCGTCCTAGCGGGGTGGGGCTCCTACAATGAGCAGTTCTTC.

This clonotype was seen at least ten times. V gene TRBV5-6 combines with J gene TRBJ2-3; D is unclear. Trimming shortened V by 2 bases and J by 6 bases, and 10 bases separated the two germline ends. Germline values: CDR1 SGHDT, CDR2 YYEEEE. This CDR3 region has 13 residues. Written as DNA, the CDR3 is TGTGCCAGCAGCTTCCTGGGGTCGGATACGCAGTATTTT. This encodes CASSFLGSDTQYF.